The source of this T cell receptor (beta chain) is a study of spatial heterogeneity in lung cancer. In the study overall: A unique TCR and UMI combination showed up more than ten times in raw reads, on average.

Regarding the study as a whole: Circulating ubiquitous expanded tumor TCRs were observed more frequently at resection than at follow-up.

Worth noting for this clonotype: Antigen specificity is unknown.

TCRdb reprocessed the 5' RACE reads via MiXCR and lists one record per CDR3 protein. The sample has under 40,000 distinct CDR3 sequences; less than 5.5% are singletons. Germline V gives CDR1 SGDLS, CDR2 YYNGEE. The CDR3 is 16 amino acids. The junction had 3 bases not matched to a gene; V was cut back by 1 base and J by 4 bases. The time point was: sample taken at primary tumor resection. Whole RNA, isolated from tumor, nontumor lung or frozen PBMC, was sequenced without prior sorting. The donors comprised about 70 untreated early-stage non-small cell lung cancer patients. V usage is TRBV9 and J usage is TRBJ2-3, with TRBD2 matching 13 bases. The specimen comprised PBMCs, sampled at surgery. The origin of this receptor is a female donor with early-stage non-small cell lung cancer. The CDR3 loop is CASSVTGTSGADTQYF. The CDR3, as DNA: TGTGCCAGCAGCGTAACCGGGACTAGCGGGGCAGATACGCAGTATTTT. Complete variable domain (other parts from reference TRBV9 and TRBJ2-3): DSGVTQTPKHLITATGQRVTLRCSPRSGDLSVYWYQQSLDQGLQFLIQYYNGEERAKGNILERFSAQQFPDLHSELNLSSLELGDSALYFCASSVTGTSGADTQYFGPGTRLTVL.